This T cell receptor beta chain was obtained from a study of shared clonotypes between healthy human individuals. Assay used: immunoSEQ multiplex PCR; TCRdb lists only in-frame clones, some missing. The sample records about 680,000 clones, more than 70% being singletons. Deletions cut 5 bases from V and 6 bases from J, with 12 bases between. In germline, CDR1 is ENHRY, CDR2 SYGVKD. This CDR3 has 13 amino acids. The chain is built from TRBV10-3 and TRBJ2-3; no reliable D call. This TCR was sampled from a woman aged 25 to 45 in good health. The sequencing sample was made of memory CD4+ T cells sorted from blood. Described subset: CD45RA-negative fraction. The CDR3 sequence: CAISKGDYDTQYF. In nucleotides, the CDR3 is TGTGCCATCAGTAAAGGAGATTACGATACGCAGTATTTT.